These 25 T cell receptor beta chains were all obtained from the same sample, sequenced in a study of blood T cell repertoires in COVID-19. TCRdb's copy holds only in-frame clones and misses some; the assay was immunoSEQ multiplex PCR. Among hundreds of thousands of clones listed, approximately 89% were seen once. The specimen sequenced was PBMCs or T cells enriched from blood (not recorded which). These receptors were taken from a woman in her thirties with acute COVID-19.

V is TRBV5-8 and J is TRBJ1-5; D possibly corresponds to TRBD1 (5 bases). The CDR3 consists of 15 residues. The V gene's germline CDR1 is SGHTS and CDR2 YDEGEE. V lost 2 bases to trimming and J lost 6 bases, with 15 bases between them. CDR3 sequence reads: CASSFGADGGQPQHF. The CDR3, as DNA: TGTGCCAGCAGCTTCGGGGCCGACGGGGGTCAGCCCCAGCATTTT.

J is TRBJ2-3 and V is TRBV5-5; unclear D gene. The length of the CDR3 is 15 residues. Germline lookup yields CDR1 SGHKS and CDR2 YYEKEE (reference sequence). V lost 2 bases and J lost 4, with 14 bases in between. As DNA, the CDR3 is TGTGCCAGCAGCTTAATCTCCATCGGTTCAGATACGCAGTATTTT. Protein: CASSLISIGSDTQYF.

The genes are TRBV27 and TRBJ2-7; D possibly corresponds to TRBD2 (5 bases). In germline, CDR1 is MNHEY, CDR2 SMNVEV (reference sequence). V lost 6 bases, J lost 6 bases, and 12 bases lay in between. This CDR3 has 12 residues. The CDR3 nucleotides read TGTGCCAGCAGCAAAGAGGGAAGCGAGCAGTACTTC. Translated, it gives CASSKEGSEQYF.

This sequence joins TRBV3-1 (or the pseudogene TRBV3-2) and TRBJ2-7; possibly TRBD1 for D (5 bases). Trimming cost V 6 bases and J 3 bases, with 18 bases left between them. The germline gives CDR1 LGHDT, CDR2 YNNKEL (reference sequence). The CDR3 loop spans 15 amino acids. The CDR3 loop is CASSRTSPNHYEQYF. Written as DNA, the CDR3 is TGTGCCAGCAGTCGGACATCACCAAACCACTACGAGCAGTACTTC.

The chain combines TRBV5-1 with TRBJ1-5, with TRBD1 matching 7 bases. Germline CDR1 SGHRS, CDR2 YFSETQ. The length of the CDR3 is 14 residues. V shed 4 bases, J shed 5 bases, and the junction held 6 bases outside the gene matches. The DNA of the CDR3 is TGCGCCAGCAGCAAAGGGACAGAGGATCAGCCCCAGCATTTT. Amino acid sequence: CASSKGTEDQPQHF. The whole variable domain, remainder taken from reference TRBV5-1 and TRBJ1-5, is KAGVTQTPRYLIKTRGQQVTLSCSPISGHRSVSWYQQTPGQGLQFLFEYFSETQRNKGNFPGRFSGRQFSNSRSEMNVSTLELGDSALYLCASSKGTEDQPQHFGDGTRLSIL.

In DNA, the CDR3 is TGTGCCAGCAGCTTGAGTCCGGGATGGGCACCAACTAATGAAAAACTGTTTTTT. Translated: CASSLSPGWAPTNEKLFF. This chain uses TRBV5-4 with TRBJ1-4; D is unclear. The CDR3 length is 18 residues. Looked up from germline, CDR1 is SGHNT and CDR2 is YYREEE (reference sequence). Between the trimmed V and J ends, which lost 1 base and 0 bases, there was a span of 16 bases.

This clone occurred a few times. The chain employs TRBV2 and TRBJ2-3, with D maybe TRBD1 (6 bases). Germline CDR1 reads SNHLY; CDR2 reads FYNNEI. The CDR3 runs to 15 residues. V was shortened by 3 bases and J by 2 bases, with 12 bases between the two germline ends. CDR3 protein: CASSEVGAPTDTQYF. The CDR3 DNA is TGTGCCAGCAGTGAGGTGGGGGCTCCCACAGATACGCAGTATTTT.

The chain combines TRBV6-4 with TRBJ2-3; 10 bases line up with TRBD1. Germline V CDR1 and CDR2: MRHNA, SNTAGT. J lost 3 bases, V lost 8 bases, and 5 bases had no gene match. CDR3 size: 14 residues. DNA for the CDR3: TGTGCCAGCTCGGGACAGGGGAGTACAGATACGCAGTATTTT. It is translated as CASSGQGSTDTQYF.

A remark on this clone: The same CDR3 arises from other DNA sequences in this sample as well. The chain recombines TRBV11-2 with TRBJ2-7; possible D gene TRBD1, 6 bases. This CDR3 has 14 amino acids. The germline V gene has CDR1 SGHAT and CDR2 FQNNGV. Trimming took off 1 base at V and 1 base at J, with 8 bases between the two ends. The CDR3 region is CASSLVGTSYEQYF. The CDR3 DNA sequence: TGTGCCAGCAGCTTAGTAGGGACATCCTACGAGCAGTACTTC.

The genes are TRBV7-9 and TRBJ2-1; 10 bases align to TRBD2. The CDR3 length is 13 residues. V lost 11 bases to trimming and J lost 8 bases; unmatched junction nucleotides: 9. Germline CDR1 is SEHNR and CDR2 is FQNEAQ (reference sequence). The CDR3 spells CALSGGAQDEQFF. The CDR3 nucleotides are TGTGCCCTGAGCGGGGGGGCCCAGGATGAGCAGTTCTTC.

The count of this clone is one. V and J are TRBV5-1 and TRBJ2-3, with TRBD2 matching over 9 bases. J gave up 1 base and V 5 bases, and 11 bases lay outside the gene matches. From germline, CDR1 is SGHRS and CDR2 YFSETQ. The CDR3 has 17 amino acids. CDR3 nucleotide sequence: TGCGCCAGCAGTCCGACCCCAGCGGGGGGCCGCACAGATACGCAGTATTTT. Its translation: CASSPTPAGGRTDTQYF. The full variable domain, with the rest looked up from reference TRBV5-1 and TRBJ2-3, is KAGVTQTPRYLIKTRGQQVTLSCSPISGHRSVSWYQQTPGQGLQFLFEYFSETQRNKGNFPGRFSGRQFSNSRSEMNVSTLELGDSALYLCASSPTPAGGRTDTQYFGPGTRLTVL.

This clone was detected only once. The chain has TRBV15 and TRBJ2-5; D is possibly TRBD2 (6 bases). CDR3 length: 16 amino acids. Germline loops: CDR1 LNHNV, CDR2 YYDKDF (reference sequence). Trimming shortened V by 3 bases and J by 4 bases, and 18 bases separated the two germline ends. CDR3 coding DNA: TGTGCCACCAGCAGTAGGTTCGGGGGAGGTAGAGAGACCCAGTACTTC. Amino acid sequence: CATSSRFGGGRETQYF.

This clone was seen only a few times. The rearrangement links TRBV30 to TRBJ1-2, with unresolved D. Trimming took 2 bases from V and 4 from J, leaving 11 bases between them. CDR1 is GTSNPN and CDR2 is SVGIG in the germline V gene (reference sequence). This CDR3 is 13 amino acids long. The CDR3: CAWSQPWSYGYTF. In nucleotides, the CDR3 is TGTGCCTGGAGTCAGCCATGGAGCTATGGCTACACCTTC.

This clone was detected only once. The genes are TRBV29-1 and TRBJ2-2, with 7 nucleotides matching TRBD1. Germline V CDR1 and CDR2: SQVTM, ANQGSEA. V gave up 4 bases and J gave up 5 bases; unmatched junction bases: 7. The CDR3 contains 14 residues. The CDR3 DNA is TGCAGCGTTGCAGCACAGGGGTATACCGGGGAGCTGTTTTTT. Protein: CSVAAQGYTGELFF.

The V gene is TRBV18, the J gene TRBJ2-3, with TRBD2 matching 12 bases. From germline, CDR1 is KGHSH and CDR2 LQKENI. V was clipped by 2 bases and J by 4 bases; unmatched bases: 1. This CDR3 has 15 amino acids. This chain's CDR3 is CASSPGTSGSDTQYF. The CDR3 DNA reads TGTGCCAGCTCACCAGGGACTAGCGGGTCAGATACGCAGTATTTT.

This clone has just one count. The chain has TRBV30 and TRBJ2-1; 7 nucleotides match TRBD1. CDR1 GTSNPN and CDR2 SVGIG come from the germline V gene (reference sequence). V dropped 2 bases and J dropped 5; count of bases not matched to a gene: 3. This CDR3 comprises 13 residues. CDR3: CAWSLDRDNEQFF. CDR3 in DNA: TGTGCCTGGAGTTTAGACAGGGACAATGAGCAGTTCTTC.

This clone was seen once. V gene TRBV5-4 combines with J gene TRBJ2-3; the match to TRBD2 covers 7 bases. This CDR3 is built from 16 residues. Per the germline V gene, CDR1 is SGHNT and CDR2 is YYREEE (reference sequence). Trimming removed 3 bases from V and 3 bases from J; junction bases left unmatched: 10. The CDR3 protein is CASSSKRDPGTDTQYF. CDR3 nucleotides: TGTGCCAGCAGCTCAAAGCGGGACCCTGGGACAGATACGCAGTATTTT.

V and J are TRBV5-1 and TRBJ2-1; 10 bases match TRBD2. Looked up from germline, CDR1 is SGHRS and CDR2 is YFSETQ. With V trimmed by 4 bases and J by 9 bases, 7 bases remained unmatched. This CDR3 has 14 residues. The CDR3 sequence is CASSRAGGPGEQFF. CDR3 coding DNA: TGCGCCAGCAGCAGAGCGGGGGGGCCGGGTGAGCAGTTCTTC.

This clone was counted a single time. The chain recombines TRBV5-6 with TRBJ2-5, with D possibly being TRBD1 (6 bases). CDR3 length: 14 residues. Germline V CDR1 and CDR2: SGHDT, YYEEEE. The ends were cut back, 3 bases at V and 4 bases at J, with 13 bases in the middle. The CDR3 DNA follows: TGTGCCAGCAGCTATTACAGGGAATTAGAGACCCAGTACTTC. Encoded protein: CASSYYRELETQYF.

V and J are TRBV2 and TRBJ2-7, with TRBD2 as a possible D gene (5 bases). Trimming cost V 2 bases and J 3 bases, with 11 bases left between them. The germline V gene encodes CDR1 SNHLY and CDR2 FYNNEI. CDR3 length: 14 residues. CDR3 residues: CASSEIRDSYEQYF. The CDR3 DNA follows: TGTGCCAGCAGTGAAATTCGGGATAGCTACGAGCAGTACTTC.

The table lists this clone with a few counts. The V gene is TRBV5-1, the J gene TRBJ1-1, with 8 positions matching TRBD1. The germline V gene encodes CDR1 SGHRS and CDR2 YFSETQ. V shed 4 bases and J 4 bases; nucleotides not matched to a gene: 9. The CDR3 runs to 15 residues. The CDR3 sequence: CASSRGAGGVTEAFF. DNA for the CDR3: TGCGCCAGCAGCCGAGGGGCAGGGGGCGTCACTGAAGCTTTCTTT. The full variable domain, rest sourced from reference TRBV5-1 and TRBJ1-1, is KAGVTQTPRYLIKTRGQQVTLSCSPISGHRSVSWYQQTPGQGLQFLFEYFSETQRNKGNFPGRFSGRQFSNSRSEMNVSTLELGDSALYLCASSRGAGGVTEAFFGQGTRLTVV.

The chain carries TRBV15 and TRBJ1-5; TRBD1 might be the D (5 bases). In germline, CDR1 is LNHNV, CDR2 YYDKDF (reference sequence). The CDR3 runs to 15 residues. Deletions cut 0 bases from V and 6 bases from J, with 12 bases between. The CDR3 region is CATSRDPGQGQPQHF. The CDR3, as DNA: TGTGCCACCAGCAGAGATCCAGGGCAGGGTCAGCCCCAGCATTTT.

The table lists this clone with a count of one. The same CDR3 is also encoded by other DNA sequences in this sample. This chain joins TRBV5-6 and TRBJ2-3; 10 bases align to TRBD2. The CDR3 is 16 residues long. Looked up from germline, CDR1 is SGHDT and CDR2 is YYEEEE. Losses at the gene ends were 0 bases for V and 1 base for J; bases not matched to a gene: 2. CDR3 coding DNA: TGTGCCAGCAGCTTGGTTACTAGCGGGGGCACAGATACGCAGTATTTT. This codes for CASSLVTSGGTDTQYF. The full variable domain, rest sourced from reference TRBV5-6 and TRBJ2-3, is DAGVTQSPTHLIKTRGQQVTLRCSPKSGHDTVSWYQQALGQGPQFIFQYYEEEERQRGNFPDRFSGHQFPNYSSELNVNALLLGDSALYLCASSLVTSGGTDTQYFGPGTRLTVL.

The chain uses TRBV4-3 and TRBJ1-5; D is ambiguous. This CDR3 is built from 15 residues. V was clipped by 4 bases and J by 0 bases, with 10 bases between them. From germline, CDR1 is LGHNA and CDR2 YSLEER. In nucleotides, the CDR3 is TGCGCCAGCAGCCCCGAGAGCTATAGCAATCAGCCCCAGCATTTT. It yields the protein CASSPESYSNQPQHF.

This chain connects TRBV30 to TRBJ2-7; tentative D call: TRBD1 (6 bases). Germline CDR1 GTSNPN, CDR2 SVGIG (reference sequence). Trimming pared 2 bases from V and 0 bases from J, leaving 14 bases between. CDR3 length: 15 amino acids. The CDR3: CAWSWPGATSYEQYF. DNA of the CDR3: TGTGCCTGGAGTTGGCCAGGGGCCACCTCCTACGAGCAGTACTTC.